Listed here is a single T cell receptor (beta chain). This specimen comes from a study of blood T cell repertoires in COVID-19. This table comes from immunoSEQ multiplex PCR, and its TCRdb copy is limited to in-frame clones, with some not included. Of roughly 200,000 clones in the sample, roughly 91% are singletons; the top ten hold around 5.8%. The sample was peripheral blood. This TCR came from a man in his forties with active or convalescent COVID-19.

CDR3 sequence reads: CASSPLGVAFF. Written as DNA, the CDR3 is TGTGCCAGCAGTCCTCTCGGTGTAGCTTTCTTT. The chain couples TRBV6-5 to TRBJ1-1; unclear D gene. Germline lookup yields CDR1 MNHEY and CDR2 SVGAGI. The length of the CDR3 is 11 residues. With 5 bases removed from V and 10 bases from J, the gap between germline ends came to 11 bases.